The T cell receptor (beta chain) described here comes from a study of blood T cell repertoires in COVID-19. Germline lookup yields CDR1 LGHNT and CDR2 FRNRAP. Trimming took 1 base from V and 0 from J; bases not matched to a gene: 2. This CDR3 comprises 15 residues. Measured with immunoSEQ multiplex PCR; TCRdb has only the in-frame clones, and not every one. The data show just over 80,000 clones, with 75% to 90% seen just once and 1% to 1.5% held by the top ten. The chain recombines TRBV12-5 with TRBJ1-1, with TRBD1 matching 7 bases. The sequenced material came from PBMCs or T cells enriched from blood (not recorded which). The TCR was taken from a woman aged 45-59 years with acute COVID-19. CDR3 protein: CASGLAGTVNTEAFF. The CDR3, as DNA: TGTGCTAGTGGTTTGGCCGGGACAGTGAACACTGAAGCTTTCTTT.